This TCR beta chain originates from a study of T cell responses to AZD1222 COVID-19 vaccine. The data were produced by immunoSEQ multiplex PCR, yet TCRdb's version contains in-frame clones alone and is incomplete. Of 110,000 or so clones detected, about 89% appear once; the ten largest clones hold roughly 5.4%. Looked up from germline, CDR1 is SEHNR and CDR2 is FQNEAQ (reference sequence). Trimming stripped 5 bases from V and 5 bases from J, with 12 bases between. The CDR3 covers 13 residues. This clone was seen a single time. The clonotype originates from an adult in good health. The sample consisted of peripheral blood, taken on day 0 of AZD1222 vaccination. The V and J genes are TRBV7-9 and TRBJ1-1; the D gene is possibly TRBD1 (5 bases). The CDR3 coding sequence is TGTGCCAGCAGCCCTCAGGGTGGGACTGAAGCTTTCTTT. Its translation: CASSPQGGTEAFF.